These T cell receptor beta chains were read from a single sample in a study of glioma-infiltrating T cells after dendritic cell vaccination. Here immunoSEQ multiplex PCR was the method, and the copy in TCRdb shows in-frame clones only, minus some. The repertoire holds about 24,000 clones, with 85% to 90% as singletons. Sequencing used blood, obtained after dendritic cell vaccination. The receptor set was obtained from a human donor with glioblastoma. Each CDR3 is given with its conserved first and last residue. Fields, in order: clone size, V gene, CDR3 protein. Size is stated for part of the rows, as once, few or many counts, or as a class when the clone is expanded.

NA | TRBV4-1 | CASSQNPRAAAYNSPLHF
NA | TRBV29-1 | CSVENVGAGEQFF
NA | TRBV7-9 | CASSSPGDKLYEQYF
NA | TRBV2 | CASTPLSYEQYF
NA | TRBV6-1 | CASRDRVGGYTF
NA | TRBV19 | CASSLGPGELFF
NA | TRBV7-9 | CASRPGQSNYGYTF
NA | TRBV27 | CASSLSGGANEQYF
NA | TRBV2 | CASNPGGEFF
NA | TRBV11-3 | CASSLMGGTEAFF
NA | TRBV18 | CASSPPMVVASYEQYF
once | TRBV18 | CASSPNPGGETQYF
NA | TRBV2 | CASRGQITGELFF
once | TRBV14 | CASSRNSGANVLTF
NA | TRBV6-1 | CASSADRGTYEQYF
NA | TRBV30 | CAWSVGRFGLEAKNIQYF
NA | TRBV5-1 | CASSYTGMNTEAFF
NA | TRBV5-1 | CASSLARVYSDEQYF
NA | TRBV11-3 | CASSLPGGSGAYNEQFF
NA | TRBV11-3 | CASSPSRGIGELFF
NA | TRBV4-2 | CASSQGLGTGATDTQYF
once | TRBV7-9 | CASSLTRRSGTQYF
few | TRBV28 | CASSYLSGTDTQYF
NA | TRBV5-8 | CASSQDRVHGYTF
few | TRBV7-9 | CASSSSRGGSSSYEQYF
NA | TRBV27 | CASSSPLTGYGYTF
NA | TRBV19 | CASSLGDRPFQPQHF
NA | TRBV5-1 | CASSLQLRNVNEKLFF
NA | TRBV11-2 | CATRAGPNTGELFF
NA | TRBV7-2 | CASSATGVRETQYF
NA | TRBV5-1 | CASSLQGASTEAFF
once | TRBV6-5 | CASRGQGRAKNIQYF
once | TRBV7-7 | CASSPPGENQPQHF
NA | TRBV2 | CASSPRGRGNTIYF
NA | TRBV5-1 | CASSLAWTVNEKLFF
NA | TRBV30 | CAWSVRGLGVRGKPYNSPLHF
NA | TRBV5-1 | CASSLDGTNQPQHF
NA | TRBV2 | CASKEQVRTDTQYF
NA | TRBV7-9 | CASSFPRSPLHF
once | TRBV5-1 | CASSLGGQSNQPQHF
NA | TRBV4-2 | CASSQDVKSGGAKNIQYF
few | TRBV7-2 | CASSPPSGGARFF
NA | TRBV6-1 | CASNPGTGGNEQFF
NA | TRBV2 | CASSVHRQGVSYEQYF
once | TRBV6-5 | CASSPGTGYNQPQHF
NA | TRBV4-1 | CASSQAGTGTYEQYF
NA | TRBV7-2 | CASSLVVSTANTEAFF